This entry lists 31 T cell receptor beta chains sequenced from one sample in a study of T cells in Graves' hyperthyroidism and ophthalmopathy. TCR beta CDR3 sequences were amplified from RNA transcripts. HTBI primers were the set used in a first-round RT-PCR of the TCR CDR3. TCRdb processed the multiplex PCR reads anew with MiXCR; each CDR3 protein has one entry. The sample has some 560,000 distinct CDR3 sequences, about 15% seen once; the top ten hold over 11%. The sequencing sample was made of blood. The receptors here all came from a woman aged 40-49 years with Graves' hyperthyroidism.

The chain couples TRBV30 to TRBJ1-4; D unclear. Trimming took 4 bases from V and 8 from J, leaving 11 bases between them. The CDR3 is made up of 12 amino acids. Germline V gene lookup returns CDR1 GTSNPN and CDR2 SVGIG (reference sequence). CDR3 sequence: CAWKGVGEKLFF. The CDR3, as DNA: TGTGCCTGGAAGGGAGTTGGGGAAAAACTGTTTTTT.

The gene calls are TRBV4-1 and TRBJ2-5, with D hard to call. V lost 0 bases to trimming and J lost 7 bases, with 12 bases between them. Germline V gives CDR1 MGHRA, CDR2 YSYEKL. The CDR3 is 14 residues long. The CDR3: CASSQEVRVATQYF. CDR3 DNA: TGCGCCAGCAGCCAAGAAGTTCGCGTCGCGACCCAGTACTTC.

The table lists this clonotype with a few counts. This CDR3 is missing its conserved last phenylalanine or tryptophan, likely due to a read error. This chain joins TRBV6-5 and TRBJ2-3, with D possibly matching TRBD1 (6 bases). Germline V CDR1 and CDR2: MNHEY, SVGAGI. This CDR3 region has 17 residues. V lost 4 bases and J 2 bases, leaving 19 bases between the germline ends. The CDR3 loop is CASSSRDPGAVTDTQYS. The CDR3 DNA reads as TGTGCCAGCAGTTCCCGGGACCCAGGGGCGGTCACAGATACGCAGTATTCT.

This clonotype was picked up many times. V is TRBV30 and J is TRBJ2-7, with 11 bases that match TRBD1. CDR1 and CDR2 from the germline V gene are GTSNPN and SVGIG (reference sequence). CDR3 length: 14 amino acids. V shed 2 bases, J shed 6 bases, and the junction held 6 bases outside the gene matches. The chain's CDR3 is CAWSLGTGGGEQYF. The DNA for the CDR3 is TGTGCCTGGAGTCTCGGGACAGGGGGGGGCGAGCAGTACTTC. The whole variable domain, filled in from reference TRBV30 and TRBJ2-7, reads SQTIHQWPATLVQPVGSPLSLECTVEGTSNPNLYWYRQAAGRGLQLLFYSVGIGQISSEVPQNLSASRPQDRQFILSSKKLLLSDSGFYLCAWSLGTGGGEQYFGPGTRLTVT.

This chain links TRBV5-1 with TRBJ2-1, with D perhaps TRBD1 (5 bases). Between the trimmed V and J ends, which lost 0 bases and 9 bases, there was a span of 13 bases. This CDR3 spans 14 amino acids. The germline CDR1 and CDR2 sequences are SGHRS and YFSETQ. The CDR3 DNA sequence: TGCGCCAGCAGCTTGGCAGGGCAATCGAGTGAGCAGTTCTTC. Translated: CASSLAGQSSEQFF.

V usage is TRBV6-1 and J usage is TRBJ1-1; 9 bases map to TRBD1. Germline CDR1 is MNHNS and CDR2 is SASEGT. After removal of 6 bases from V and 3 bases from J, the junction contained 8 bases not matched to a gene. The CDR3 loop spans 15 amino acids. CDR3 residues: CASRPPGTGYTEAFF. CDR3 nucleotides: TGTGCCAGCAGGCCCCCCGGGACAGGGTACACTGAAGCTTTCTTT.

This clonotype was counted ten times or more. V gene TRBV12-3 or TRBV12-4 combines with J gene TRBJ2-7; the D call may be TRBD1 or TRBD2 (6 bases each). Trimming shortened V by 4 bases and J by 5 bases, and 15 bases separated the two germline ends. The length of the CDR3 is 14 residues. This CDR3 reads CASSSTGRRDEQYF. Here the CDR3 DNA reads TGTGCCAGCAGTTCCACAGGGAGGAGGGACGAGCAGTACTTC.

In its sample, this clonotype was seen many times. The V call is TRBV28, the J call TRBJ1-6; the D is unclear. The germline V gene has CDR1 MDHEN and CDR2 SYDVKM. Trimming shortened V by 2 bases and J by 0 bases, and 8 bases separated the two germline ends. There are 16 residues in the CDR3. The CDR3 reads CASSLAGSSYNSPLHF. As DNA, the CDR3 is TGTGCCAGCAGTTTAGCCGGGAGCTCCTATAATTCACCCCTCCACTTT.

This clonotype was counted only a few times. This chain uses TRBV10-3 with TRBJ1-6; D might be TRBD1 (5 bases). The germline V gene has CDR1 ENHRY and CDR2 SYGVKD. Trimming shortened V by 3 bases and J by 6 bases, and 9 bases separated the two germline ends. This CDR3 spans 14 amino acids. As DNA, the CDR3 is TGTGCCATCAGTGAACAGAGGGGTAATTCACCCCTCCACTTT. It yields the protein CAISEQRGNSPLHF.

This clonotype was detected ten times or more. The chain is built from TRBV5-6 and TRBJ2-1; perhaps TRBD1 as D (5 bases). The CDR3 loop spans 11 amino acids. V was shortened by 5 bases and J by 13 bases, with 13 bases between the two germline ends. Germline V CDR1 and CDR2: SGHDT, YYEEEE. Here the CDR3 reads CASSQGPLQFF. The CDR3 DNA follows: TGTGCCAGCAGTCAGGGCCCACTTCAGTTCTTC.

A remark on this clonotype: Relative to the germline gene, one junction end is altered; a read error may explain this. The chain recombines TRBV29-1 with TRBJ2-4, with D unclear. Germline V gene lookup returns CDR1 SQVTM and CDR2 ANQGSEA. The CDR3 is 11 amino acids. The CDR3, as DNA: TGCAGCGTTGTTCTGGTAGAAGTTCAATACTTC. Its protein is CSVVLVEVQYF.

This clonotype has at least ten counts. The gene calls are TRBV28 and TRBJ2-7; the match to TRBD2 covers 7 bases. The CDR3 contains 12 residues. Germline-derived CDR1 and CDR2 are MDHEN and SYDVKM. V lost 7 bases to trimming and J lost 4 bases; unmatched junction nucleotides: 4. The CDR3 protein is CASKAGVYEQYF. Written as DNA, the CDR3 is TGTGCCAGCAAGGCGGGAGTTTACGAGCAGTACTTC.

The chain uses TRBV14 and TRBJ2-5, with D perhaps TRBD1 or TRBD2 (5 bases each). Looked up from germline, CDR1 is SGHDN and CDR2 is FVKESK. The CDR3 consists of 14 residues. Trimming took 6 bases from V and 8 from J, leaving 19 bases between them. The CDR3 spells CASRPAGAARTQYF. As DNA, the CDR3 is TGTGCCAGCAGGCCTGCCGGGGCCGCGCGAACCCAGTACTTC.

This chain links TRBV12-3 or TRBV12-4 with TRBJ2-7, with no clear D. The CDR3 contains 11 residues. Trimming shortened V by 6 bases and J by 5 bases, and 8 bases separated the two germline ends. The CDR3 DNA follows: TGTGCCAGCAGGCTTTCCGACGAGCAGTACTTC. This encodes CASRLSDEQYF.

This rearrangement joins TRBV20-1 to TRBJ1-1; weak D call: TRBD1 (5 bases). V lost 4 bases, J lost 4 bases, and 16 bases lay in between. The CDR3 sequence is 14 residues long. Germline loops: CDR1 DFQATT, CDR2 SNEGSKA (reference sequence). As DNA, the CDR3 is TGCAGTGCTAATGGGTGGGACGGAGGCACTGAAGCTTTCTTT. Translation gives CSANGWDGGTEAFF.

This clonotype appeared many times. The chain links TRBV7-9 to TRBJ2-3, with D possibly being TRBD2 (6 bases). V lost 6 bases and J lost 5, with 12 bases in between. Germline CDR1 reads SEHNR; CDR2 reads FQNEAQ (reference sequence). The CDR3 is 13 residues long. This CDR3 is CASRELAGDTQYF. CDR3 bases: TGTGCCAGCAGGGAACTAGCTGGAGATACGCAGTATTTT.

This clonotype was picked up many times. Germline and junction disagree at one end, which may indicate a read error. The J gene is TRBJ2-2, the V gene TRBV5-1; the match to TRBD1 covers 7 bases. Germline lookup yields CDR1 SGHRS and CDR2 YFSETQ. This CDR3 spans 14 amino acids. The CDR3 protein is CASSPGTDTGELFF. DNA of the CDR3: TGTGCCAGCAGCCCCGGGACAGACACCGGGGAGCTGTTTTTT.

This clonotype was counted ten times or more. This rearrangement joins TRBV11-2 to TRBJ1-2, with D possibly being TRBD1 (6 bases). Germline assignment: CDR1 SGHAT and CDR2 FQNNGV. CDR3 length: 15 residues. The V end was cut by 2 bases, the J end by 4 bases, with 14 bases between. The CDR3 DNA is TGTGCCAGCAGCTTACCGGGGGGGGCTAGCTATGGCTACACCTTC. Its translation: CASSLPGGASYGYTF.

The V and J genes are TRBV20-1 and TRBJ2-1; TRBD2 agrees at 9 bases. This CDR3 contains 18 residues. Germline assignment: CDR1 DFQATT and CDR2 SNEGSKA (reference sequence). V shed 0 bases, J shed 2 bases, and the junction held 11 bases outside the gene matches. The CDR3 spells CSARDRTSAWTTYNEQFF. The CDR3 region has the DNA TGCAGTGCTAGAGATCGGACTAGCGCATGGACTACCTACAATGAGCAGTTCTTC.

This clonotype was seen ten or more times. The DNA for the CDR3 is TGTGCCAGCAGCGTAGCTGCGGGAAGCACAGATACGCAGTATTTT. This codes for CASSVAAGSTDTQYF. This sequence joins TRBV9 and TRBJ2-3, with D possibly TRBD2 on 6 matching bases. The CDR3 length is 15 residues. Trimming stripped 0 bases from V and 0 bases from J, with 8 bases between. Germline CDR1 SGDLS, CDR2 YYNGEE.

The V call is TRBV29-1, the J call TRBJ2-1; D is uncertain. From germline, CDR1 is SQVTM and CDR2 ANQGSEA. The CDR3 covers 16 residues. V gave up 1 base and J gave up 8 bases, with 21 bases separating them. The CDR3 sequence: CSVEGLIYPASYEQFF. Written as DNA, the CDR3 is TGCAGCGTTGAAGGGCTGATCTACCCCGCGAGTTATGAGCAGTTCTTC.

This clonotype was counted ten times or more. The CDR3 bases are TGTGCCAGCAGCCATGCAGACGGCTCCTACGAGCAGTACTTC. As protein: CASSHADGSYEQYF. The chain carries TRBV3-1 and TRBJ2-7; D gene uncertain. CDR3 length: 14 residues. Trimming removed 3 bases at V and 0 bases at J, with 9 bases between. Germline assignment: CDR1 LGHDT and CDR2 YNNKEL (reference sequence).

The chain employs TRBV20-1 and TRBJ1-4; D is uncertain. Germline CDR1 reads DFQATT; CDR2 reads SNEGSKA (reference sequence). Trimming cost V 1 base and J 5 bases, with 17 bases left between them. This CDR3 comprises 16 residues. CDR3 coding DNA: TGCAGTGCTAGAGTAGTGGGTTTATCTCTGAATGAAAAACTGTTTTTT. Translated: CSARVVGLSLNEKLFF.

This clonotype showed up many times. CDR3 protein: CASSSPTGIYEQYF. CDR3 bases: TGTGCCAGCAGTTCCCCGACGGGTATCTACGAGCAGTACTTC. The rearrangement joins TRBV28 to TRBJ2-7; D gene uncertain. V lost 4 bases, J lost 3 bases, and 13 bases lay in between. Germline assignment: CDR1 MDHEN and CDR2 SYDVKM. CDR3 length: 14 residues.

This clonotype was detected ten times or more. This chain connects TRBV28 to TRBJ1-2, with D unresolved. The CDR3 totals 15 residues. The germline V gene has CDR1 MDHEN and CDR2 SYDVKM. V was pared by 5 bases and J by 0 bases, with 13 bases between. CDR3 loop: CASSGGSHTNYGYTF. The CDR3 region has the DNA TGTGCCAGCAGTGGAGGGTCGCACACTAACTATGGCTACACCTTC.

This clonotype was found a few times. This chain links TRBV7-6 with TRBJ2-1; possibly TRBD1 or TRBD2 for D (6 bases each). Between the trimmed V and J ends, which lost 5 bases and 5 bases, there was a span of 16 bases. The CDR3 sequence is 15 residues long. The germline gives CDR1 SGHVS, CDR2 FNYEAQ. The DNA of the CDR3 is TGTGCCAGCAGCCTAGGGGGGACCACCAACAATGAGCAGTTCTTC. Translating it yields CASSLGGTTNNEQFF.

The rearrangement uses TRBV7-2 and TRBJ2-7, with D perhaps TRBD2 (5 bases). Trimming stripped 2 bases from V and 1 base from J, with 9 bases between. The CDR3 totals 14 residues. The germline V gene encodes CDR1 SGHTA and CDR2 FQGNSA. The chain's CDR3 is CASSLYGESYEQYF. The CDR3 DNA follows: TGTGCCAGCAGCTTATACGGGGAGTCCTACGAGCAGTACTTC.

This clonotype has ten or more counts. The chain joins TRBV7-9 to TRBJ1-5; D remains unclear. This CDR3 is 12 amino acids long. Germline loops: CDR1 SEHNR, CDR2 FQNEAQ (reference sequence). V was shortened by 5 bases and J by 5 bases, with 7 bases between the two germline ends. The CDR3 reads CASSPVDQPQHF. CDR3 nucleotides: TGTGCCAGCAGCCCAGTCGATCAGCCCCAGCATTTT.

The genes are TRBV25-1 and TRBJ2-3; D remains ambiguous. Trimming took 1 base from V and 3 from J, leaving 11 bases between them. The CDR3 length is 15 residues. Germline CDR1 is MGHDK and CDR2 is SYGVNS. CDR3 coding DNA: TGTGCCAGCAGTGAATTATCTACCACTACAGATACGCAGTATTTT. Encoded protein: CASSELSTTTDTQYF.

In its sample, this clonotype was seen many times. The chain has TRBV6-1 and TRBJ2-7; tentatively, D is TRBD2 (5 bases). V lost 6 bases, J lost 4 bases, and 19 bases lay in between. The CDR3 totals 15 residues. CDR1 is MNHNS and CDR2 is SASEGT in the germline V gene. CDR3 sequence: CASRDGRSTAYEQYF. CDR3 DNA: TGTGCCAGCAGGGATGGGAGAAGCACCGCATACGAGCAGTACTTC.

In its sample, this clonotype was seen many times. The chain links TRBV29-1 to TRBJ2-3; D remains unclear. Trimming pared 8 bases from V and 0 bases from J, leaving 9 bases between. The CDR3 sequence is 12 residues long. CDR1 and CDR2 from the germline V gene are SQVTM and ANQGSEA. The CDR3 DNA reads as TGCAGCACCGCTGACAGCACAGATACGCAGTATTTT. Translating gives CSTADSTDTQYF.